One sample yielded the 21 T cell receptor beta chains listed below, sequenced in a study of cytomegalovirus exposure and HLA in healthy donors. The PCR used 60 Vbeta and 13 Jbeta primers. The method was immunoSEQ multiplex PCR; TCRdb's version includes in-frame clones alone and lacks a portion of them. This table holds about 86,000 clones, 70% to 75% found once. The specimen was PBMCs. Source of these receptors: a woman aged 45-65 years in good health and CMV-seropositive.

This CDR3 reads CASSSPSGILHYEQYF. Here the CDR3 DNA reads TGTGCCAGCAGCTCCCCTAGCGGGATTCTCCACTACGAGCAGTACTTC. The rearrangement uses TRBV11-3 and TRBJ2-7; 9 positions match TRBD2. The CDR3 extends over 16 amino acids. The V and J ends lost 4 bases and 3 bases, in that order; junction bases with no gene match: 10. Germline V gene lookup returns CDR1 SGHNT and CDR2 YENEEA.

In DNA form, the CDR3 reads TGTGCCAGCAGCTTAGGGGTAGCGGGAGGGGATACGCAGTATTTT. This sequence encodes CASSLGVAGGDTQYF. V usage is TRBV7-6 and J usage is TRBJ2-3, with 11 bases identical to TRBD2. The germline V gene encodes CDR1 SGHVS and CDR2 FNYEAQ. V gave up 1 base and J gave up 6 bases; unmatched junction bases: 3. The length of the CDR3 is 15 residues.

The genes are TRBV4-1 and TRBJ2-3; D is ambiguous. The CDR3 is 12 residues long. Trimming cost V 1 base and J 6 bases, with 5 bases left between them. Germline assignment: CDR1 MGHRA and CDR2 YSYEKL. The CDR3 reads CASSQVHDTQYF. The CDR3 nucleotides read TGCGCCAGCAGCCAAGTACATGATACGCAGTATTTT.

This rearrangement joins TRBV5-6 to TRBJ2-5; 7 bases map to TRBD2. The CDR3 is 14 residues long. Germline values: CDR1 SGHDT, CDR2 YYEEEE. The ends lost 4 bases at V and 5 bases at J; junction bases unmatched: 8. The CDR3 reads CASSRGTTSETQYF. CDR3 DNA sequence: TGTGCCAGCAGCCGCGGGACTACCTCGGAGACCCAGTACTTC.

The V call is TRBV5-4, the J call TRBJ1-2, with 10 bases identical to TRBD1. Germline V gives CDR1 SGHNT, CDR2 YYREEE (reference sequence). This CDR3 is built from 15 residues. Unmatched junction bases numbered 13, after V lost 6 bases and J lost 8 bases. The CDR3 reads CASNRPGQGRGGYTF. The CDR3 DNA follows: TGTGCCAGCAATAGACCGGGACAGGGGAGGGGCGGCTACACCTTC.

The rearrangement links TRBV25-1 to TRBJ1-3, with a tentative D call TRBD1 (5 bases). Trimming removed 2 bases at V and 1 base at J, with 9 bases between. In germline, CDR1 is MGHDK, CDR2 SYGVNS. CDR3 length: 15 amino acids. CDR3 sequence reads: CASSELRGSGNTIYF. The DNA for the CDR3 is TGTGCCAGCAGTGAACTTCGGGGGTCTGGAAACACCATATATTTT.

V usage is TRBV29-1 and J usage is TRBJ2-3; weak D call: TRBD1 (5 bases). Germline V gene sequence: CDR1 SQVTM, CDR2 ANQGSEA. This CDR3 is 14 amino acids long. V dropped 8 bases and J dropped 0 bases, with 15 bases sitting between them. The CDR3 sequence: CSFARTQSTDTQYF. CDR3 bases: TGCAGCTTTGCCCGGACACAAAGCACAGATACGCAGTATTTT.

The V call is TRBV28, the J call TRBJ2-7; the D gene is possibly TRBD1 (5 bases). The CDR3 totals 15 residues. Trimming took 6 bases from V and 2 from J, leaving 17 bases between them. Germline V gene lookup returns CDR1 MDHEN and CDR2 SYDVKM. CDR3 DNA sequence: TGTGCCAGCAGCCCCTTTGCAGGGTCAGCCTACGAGCAGTACTTC. Translated: CASSPFAGSAYEQYF.

A single count supports this clone. The chain joins TRBV30 to TRBJ1-2, with D perhaps matching TRBD1 (5 bases). CDR3 length equals 16 residues. The V end lost 4 bases, the J end lost 1 base, and 19 bases lay between the germline ends. CDR1 GTSNPN and CDR2 SVGIG come from the germline V gene (reference sequence). The CDR3 spells CAWIRTSLGLNYGYTF. In DNA form, the CDR3 reads TGTGCCTGGATTCGGACATCCCTGGGACTTAACTATGGCTACACCTTC.

The CDR3 region is CAWSPAGRANTIYF. For the CDR3, the DNA is TGTGCCTGGAGCCCCGCCGGGAGGGCGAACACCATATATTTT. The V and J genes are TRBV30 and TRBJ1-3; no reliable D call. V was clipped by 3 bases and J by 7 bases, with 16 bases between them. The CDR3 is 14 residues long. Germline V gene data show CDR1 as GTSNPN and CDR2 as SVGIG (reference sequence).

The chain is built from TRBV11-3 and TRBJ1-1, with D possibly being TRBD1 (6 bases). The CDR3 runs to 17 residues. The V and J ends lost 4 bases and 1 base respectively, with 19 bases between them. Germline V CDR1 and CDR2: SGHNT, YENEEA. CDR3 coding DNA: TGTGCCAGCAGCTCGGGCTCTTGGGGACACCAGAACACTGAAGCTTTCTTT. This gives the protein CASSSGSWGHQNTEAFF.

The chain couples TRBV6-1 to TRBJ2-5; weak D call: TRBD1 (5 bases). CDR3 length: 17 amino acids. The germline V gene has CDR1 MNHNS and CDR2 SASEGT. V lost 3 bases and J 1 base, leaving 18 bases between the germline ends. The CDR3 nucleotides are TGTGCCAGCAGTGACCGCCTGGGTGGGGCCCTCCAAGAGACCCAGTACTTC. Its protein is CASSDRLGGALQETQYF.

The chain couples TRBV5-4 to TRBJ1-1; 8 bases match TRBD1. The V gene end was trimmed by 6 bases and the J gene end by 11 bases; junction bases not matched to a gene: 21. The CDR3 covers 16 residues. Germline assignment: CDR1 SGHNT and CDR2 YYREEE (reference sequence). DNA of the CDR3: TGTGCCAGCACACACGCGGGCGCGGCAGGGGGCGGTAAGGCTTTCTTT. Translation: CASTHAGAAGGGKAFF.

The chain has TRBV5-6 and TRBJ1-1; no clear D. The CDR3 is made up of 14 amino acids. Trimming shortened V by 4 bases and J by 1 base, and 11 bases separated the two germline ends. Germline CDR1 SGHDT, CDR2 YYEEEE. CDR3 in DNA: TGTGCCAGCAGCCCGCGGGCCGAGAACACTGAAGCTTTCTTT. Translation gives CASSPRAENTEAFF.

The gene calls are TRBV7-9 and TRBJ2-7; no firm D call. Germline lookup yields CDR1 SEHNR and CDR2 FQNEAQ (reference sequence). CDR3 length equals 12 residues. V was cut by 4 bases and J by 7 bases, with 11 bases left in between. For the CDR3, the DNA is TGTGCCAGCAGCTCCCCCGCGAAGGAGCAGTACTTC. The encoded protein is CASSSPAKEQYF.

The rearrangement joins TRBV6-6 to TRBJ2-2, with D possibly TRBD2 on 5 matching bases. This CDR3 spans 15 amino acids. Germline V lookup: CDR1 MNHNY, CDR2 SVGAGI (reference sequence). The V end lost 7 bases, the J end lost 4 bases, and 16 bases lay between the germline ends. The CDR3 region has the DNA TGTGCCAGCACCCCAACCGGGAAACTCACCGGGGAGCTGTTTTTT. Translation gives CASTPTGKLTGELFF.

This chain links TRBV30 with TRBJ2-5, with unresolved D. This CDR3 spans 14 amino acids. Germline V gene lookup returns CDR1 GTSNPN and CDR2 SVGIG (reference sequence). The germline V and J ends were trimmed by 3 bases and 2 bases, with 13 bases remaining between them. CDR3 amino acids: CAWRALGIQETQYF. CDR3 nucleotide sequence: TGTGCCTGGAGGGCTCTAGGTATACAAGAGACCCAGTACTTC.

This chain links TRBV19 with TRBJ2-2; 9 nucleotides line up with TRBD1. CDR3 length: 14 residues. In germline, CDR1 is LNHDA, CDR2 SQIVND (reference sequence). J was trimmed by 7 bases and V by 4 bases; bases with no gene match: 4. The CDR3 here is CASSKQGANGELFF. Here the CDR3 DNA reads TGTGCCAGTAGTAAACAGGGGGCAAACGGGGAGCTGTTTTTT.

The rearrangement uses TRBV11-3 and TRBJ2-5; no definite D call. The CDR3 is 13 amino acids. CDR1 and CDR2 (germline): SGHNT, YENEEA. Between the trimmed V and J ends, which lost 10 bases and 5 bases, there was a span of 17 bases. CDR3 sequence reads: CATCRSHGETQYF. The CDR3 DNA reads as TGTGCCACCTGCCGCTCTCACGGGGAGACCCAGTACTTC.

This chain links TRBV7-2 with TRBJ2-7, with TRBD1 matching over 7 bases. This CDR3 is built from 11 residues. Trimming removed 8 bases from V and 2 bases from J; junction bases left unmatched: 0. The germline gives CDR1 SGHTA, CDR2 FQGNSA. CDR3: CASQGAYEQYF. Here the CDR3 DNA reads TGTGCCAGCCAGGGGGCCTACGAGCAGTACTTC.

The genes are TRBV29-1 and TRBJ2-1; D is ambiguous. From germline, CDR1 is SQVTM and CDR2 ANQGSEA. Trimming cost V 6 bases and J 2 bases, with 11 bases left between them. CDR3 length: 13 residues. The CDR3 DNA sequence: TGCAGCGTAAGTAACGGAGCCTACAATGAGCAGTTCTTC. It codes for CSVSNGAYNEQFF.